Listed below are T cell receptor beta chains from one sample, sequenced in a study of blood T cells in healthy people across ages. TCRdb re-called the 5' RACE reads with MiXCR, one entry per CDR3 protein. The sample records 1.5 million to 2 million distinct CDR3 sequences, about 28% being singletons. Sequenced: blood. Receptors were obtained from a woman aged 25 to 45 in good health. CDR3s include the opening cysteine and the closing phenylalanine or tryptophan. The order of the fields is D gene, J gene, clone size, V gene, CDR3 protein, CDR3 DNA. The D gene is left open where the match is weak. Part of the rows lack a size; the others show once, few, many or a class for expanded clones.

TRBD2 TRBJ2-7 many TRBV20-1 CSARAPLAGAYEQYF TGCAGTGCTAGAGCCCCTCTAGCGGGGGCCTACGAGCAGTACTTC
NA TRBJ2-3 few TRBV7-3 CASSSGGAFTDTQYF TGTGCCAGCAGCTCAGGGGGGGCCTTCACAGATACGCAGTATTTT
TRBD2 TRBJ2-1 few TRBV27 CASSFPPGGEQFF TGTGCCAGCAGTTTCCCCCCGGGGGGAGAGCAGTTCTTC
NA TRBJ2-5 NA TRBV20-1 CSARDGGRGAGETQYF TGCAGTGCTAGAGATGGGGGGAGGGGGGCTGGAGAGACCCAGTACTTC
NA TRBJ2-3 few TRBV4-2 CASSQDPSGAGSSTDTQYF TGTGCCAGCAGCCAAGATCCGAGTGGGGCGGGGTCTAGCACAGATACGCAGTATTTT
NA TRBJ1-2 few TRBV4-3 CASSQEWENNYGYTF TGCGCCAGCAGCCAAGAGTGGGAAAATAACTATGGCTACACCTTC
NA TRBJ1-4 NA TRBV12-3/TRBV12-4 CASTSSGVGEKLFF TGTGCCAGCACATCGTCTGGAGTAGGTGAAAAACTGTTTTTT
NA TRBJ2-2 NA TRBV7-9 CASSLRNRANTGELFF TGTGCCAGCAGCCTTCGGAACAGGGCGAACACCGGGGAGCTGTTTTTT
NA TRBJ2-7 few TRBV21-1 CASSKSLLISYEQYF TGTGCCAGCAGCAAATCACTATTGATATCCTACGAGCAGTACTTC
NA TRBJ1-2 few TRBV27 CASSQDLRGCTF TGTGCCAGCAGTCAGGACCTGAGAGGCTGCACCTTC
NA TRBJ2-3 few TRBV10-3 CAISESAGVAYTQYF TGTGCCATCAGTGAGTCAGCAGGGGTGGCTTATACGCAGTATTTT
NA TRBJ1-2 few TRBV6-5 CASRYSQGGYGYTF TGTGCCAGCAGGTACTCCCAGGGAGGCTATGGCTACACCTTC
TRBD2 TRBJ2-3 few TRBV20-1 CSASPTSGGTDTQYF TGCAGTGCTAGTCCGACTAGCGGGGGCACAGATACGCAGTATTTT
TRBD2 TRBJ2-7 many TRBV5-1 CASSLSSGVSSYEQYF TGCGCCAGCAGCTTGTCTAGCGGCGTGAGCTCCTACGAGCAGTACTTC
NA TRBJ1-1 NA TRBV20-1 CSARVPQGRGTEAFF TGTAGTGCTAGAGTTCCCCAGGGGAGGGGCACTGAAGCTTTCTTT
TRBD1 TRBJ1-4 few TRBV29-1 CSAVTGGTNEKLFF TGCAGCGCAGTGACAGGGGGGACTAATGAAAAACTGTTTTTT
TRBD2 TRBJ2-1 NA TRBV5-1 CASSRLAGDNNEQFF TGCGCCAGCAGCCGATTAGCGGGAGATAACAATGAGCAGTTCTTC
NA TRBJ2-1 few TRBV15 CATSTGSFTARSYNEQFF TGTGCCACCAGCACCGGATCGTTTACAGCCCGCTCCTACAATGAGCAGTTCTTC
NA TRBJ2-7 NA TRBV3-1 CASSPTGTAFYEQYF TGTGCCAGCAGCCCGACCGGGACGGCTTTCTACGAGCAGTACTTC
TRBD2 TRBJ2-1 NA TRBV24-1 CATSDSGTSAYNEQFF TGTGCCACCAGTGATTCCGGGACTAGCGCTTACAATGAGCAGTTCTTC
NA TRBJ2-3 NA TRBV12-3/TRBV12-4 CASSSDRDTQYF TGTGCCAGCAGCTCCGATCGGGATACGCAGTATTTT
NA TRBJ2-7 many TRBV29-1 CSVARGPSYEQYF TGCAGCGTTGCGAGGGGACCTTCCTACGAGCAGTACTTC
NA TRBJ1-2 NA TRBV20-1 CSGGKDYGYTF TGCAGTGGGGGAAAGGACTATGGCTACACCTTC
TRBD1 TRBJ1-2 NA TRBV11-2 CASSLAWTGVYGYTF TGTGCCAGCAGCTTGGCGTGGACAGGGGTCTATGGCTACACCTTC
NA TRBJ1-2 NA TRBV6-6 CASSYSGINYGYTF TGTGCCAGCAGTTACTCAGGCATCAACTATGGCTACACCTTC
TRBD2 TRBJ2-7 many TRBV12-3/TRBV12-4 CASSRTSGATYEQYF TGTGCCAGCAGCCGGACTAGCGGGGCCACCTACGAGCAGTACTTC
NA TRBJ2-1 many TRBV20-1 CSASPDEVGLYNEQFF TGCAGTGCTAGCCCCGATGAGGTGGGGCTGTACAATGAGCAGTTCTTC
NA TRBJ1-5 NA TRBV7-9 CASSRHQPQHF TGTGCCAGCAGCCGCCATCAGCCCCAGCATTTT
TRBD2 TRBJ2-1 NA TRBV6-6 CASSSSGGAVGEQFF TGTGCCAGCAGCTCGAGCGGGGGGGCCGTAGGTGAGCAGTTCTTC
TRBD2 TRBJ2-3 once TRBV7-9 CASSQWIAGAGDTQYF TGTGCCAGCAGCCAATGGATAGCGGGAGCGGGAGATACGCAGTATTTT
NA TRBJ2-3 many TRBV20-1 CSADLKSNLSGGLEPCTDTQYF TGCAGTGCTGACCTAAAGTCGAACCTGAGCGGAGGGCTGGAACCATGCACAGATACGCAGTATTTT
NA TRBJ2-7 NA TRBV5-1 CASSAAPGVSIYEQYF TGCGCCAGCAGCGCAGCACCAGGGGTCTCCATCTACGAGCAGTACTTC
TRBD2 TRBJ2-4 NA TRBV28 CASSIGGWAKNIQYF TGTGCCAGCAGTATCGGGGGGTGGGCCAAAAACATTCAGTACTTC
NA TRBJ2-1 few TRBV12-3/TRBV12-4 CASSLKGVYNEQFF TGTGCCAGCAGTCTCAAGGGGGTTTACAATGAGCAGTTCTTC
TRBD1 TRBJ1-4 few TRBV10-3 CAISDGTGVEKLFF TGTGCCATCAGTGACGGGACAGGGGTTGAAAAACTGTTTTTT
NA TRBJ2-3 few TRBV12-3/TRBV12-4 CASSPDPNAQYF TGTGCCAGCAGTCCAGACCCGAATGCGCAGTATTTT
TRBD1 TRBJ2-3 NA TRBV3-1 CASSLDRAIYDTQYF TGTGCCAGCAGCCTCGACAGGGCGATATATGATACGCAGTATTTT
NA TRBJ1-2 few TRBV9 CASSRDRNSDGYTF TGTGCCAGCAGCCGCGACAGGAACTCGGATGGCTACACCTTC
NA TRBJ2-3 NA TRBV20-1 CSAPRPDSRRGTDTQYF TGCAGTGCCCCTCGACCCGACAGTAGGAGGGGCACAGATACGCAGTATTTT
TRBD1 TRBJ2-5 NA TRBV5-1 CASSLVPGQETHYF TGCGCCAGCAGCTTAGTTCCGGGACAGGAGACCCACTACTTC
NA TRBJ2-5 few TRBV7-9 CASSLVAAGTQYF TGTGCCAGCAGCTTAGTCGCGGCGGGGACCCAGTACTTC
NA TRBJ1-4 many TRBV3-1 CASSQANEKLFF TGTGCCAGCAGCCAAGCAAATGAAAAACTGTTTTTT
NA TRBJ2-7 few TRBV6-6 CASSYSKTYEQYF TGTGCCAGCAGTTACTCTAAAACCTACGAGCAGTACTTC
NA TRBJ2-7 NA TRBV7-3 CASSTRGGETYEQYF TGTGCCAGCAGCACCCGAGGGGGGGAGACCTACGAGCAGTACTTC
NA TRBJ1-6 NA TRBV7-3 CASSFSRANSPLHF TGTGCCAGCAGCTTCAGCAGGGCTAATTCACCCCTCCACTTT
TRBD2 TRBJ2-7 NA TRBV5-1 CASTVAGGPYEQYF TGCGCCAGCACGGTAGCGGGAGGGCCCTACGAGCAGTACTTC
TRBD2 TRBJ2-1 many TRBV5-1 CASSAGLAGGPNEQFF TGCGCCAGCAGCGCCGGACTAGCGGGAGGGCCAAATGAGCAGTTCTTC
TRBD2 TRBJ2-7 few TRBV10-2 CASSRSGSFYEQYF TGCGCCAGCAGTCGCAGCGGGAGTTTTTACGAGCAGTACTTC
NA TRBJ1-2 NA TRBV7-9 CASSLRPDVANYGYTF TGTGCCAGCAGCTTAAGGCCTGACGTAGCTAACTATGGCTACACCTTC
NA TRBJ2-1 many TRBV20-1 CSAARGNEQFF TGCAGTGCGGCGAGGGGAAATGAGCAGTTCTTC
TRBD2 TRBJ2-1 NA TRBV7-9 CASTTSGAYNEQFF TGTGCCAGCACGACTAGCGGTGCTTACAATGAGCAGTTCTTC
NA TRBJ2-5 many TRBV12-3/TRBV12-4 CASRGDEEETQYF TGTGCCAGCAGGGGGGACGAGGAAGAGACCCAGTACTTC
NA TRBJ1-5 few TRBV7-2 CASSILGAPEQPQHF TGTGCCAGCAGCATTCTGGGCGCCCCGGAACAGCCCCAGCATTTT
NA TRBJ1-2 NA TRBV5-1 CASGQGGGTYGYTF TGCGCCAGCGGCCAAGGGGGGGGAACCTATGGCTACACCTTC
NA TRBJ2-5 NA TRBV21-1 CASKEGCGREETQYF TGTGCCAGCAAGGAGGGATGCGGGAGAGAAGAGACCCAGTACTTC
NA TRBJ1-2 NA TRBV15 CATSRELGGYTF TGTGCCACCAGCAGAGAGCTGGGAGGCTACACCTTC
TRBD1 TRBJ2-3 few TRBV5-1 CASSGPGTGPTDTQYF TGCGCCAGCAGCGGTCCCGGGACAGGACCCACAGATACGCAGTATTTT
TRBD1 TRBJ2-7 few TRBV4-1 CASSHSSRDSPYEQYF TGCGCCAGCAGCCACTCCTCCCGGGACAGCCCCTACGAGCAGTACTTC